Listed here are 10 T cell receptor beta chains from one sample, sequenced in a study of shared clonotypes between healthy human individuals (dated by TCRdb to the early 2020s). The library was made by the immunoSEQ multiplex PCR assay. TCRdb's version of the immuneACCESS table is confined to in-frame rearrangements and falls short of the full clone set. An unresolved V gene accounts for under half of the shortfall where checked; the remainder is of unknown origin. Counted in this sample were about 510,000 clones; around 74% of them appeared once. Of the sample, roughly 13% falls within the top ten clones. Material for sequencing was PBMCs. Every receptor here comes from a woman in her thirties or forties in good health. Some clones in this sample may be carry-over from other donors' samples.

This clone was detected only once. The rearrangement links TRBV18 to TRBJ2-3, with 7 nucleotides matching TRBD2. This CDR3 region has 17 residues. Looked up from germline, CDR1 is KGHSH and CDR2 is LQKENI. J was trimmed by 0 bases and V by 0 bases; bases with no gene match: 6. The CDR3 protein is CASSPPEAGSSTDTQYF. CDR3 nucleotide sequence: TGTGCCAGCTCACCACCGGAAGCGGGAAGTAGCACAGATACGCAGTATTTT.

V gene TRBV5-4 combines with J gene TRBJ2-3; 11 bases map to TRBD2. The V and J ends lost 5 bases and 1 base, in that order; junction bases with no gene match: 0. CDR1 and CDR2 from the germline V gene are SGHNT and YYREEE (reference sequence). The CDR3 consists of 14 residues. CDR3 in amino acids: CASRGLAGTDTQYF. In DNA, the CDR3 is TGTGCCAGCAGGGGACTAGCGGGCACAGATACGCAGTATTTT. Complete variable domain (other parts from reference TRBV5-4 and TRBJ2-3): ETGVTQSPTHLIKTRGQQVTLRCSSQSGHNTVSWYQQALGQGPQFIFQYYREEENGRGNFPPRFSGLQFPNYSSELNVNALELDDSALYLCASRGLAGTDTQYFGPGTRLTVL.

The V call is TRBV19, the J call TRBJ1-5; 9 bases are a match to TRBD1. This CDR3 has 15 residues. V was clipped by 4 bases and J by 5 bases; unmatched bases: 6. Germline V gene data show CDR1 as LNHDA and CDR2 as SQIVND (reference sequence). The CDR3 is CASSTDRGYDQPQHF. The DNA of the CDR3 is TGTGCCAGTAGTACGGACAGGGGTTATGATCAGCCCCAGCATTTT.

The J gene is TRBJ2-3, the V gene TRBV4-3; no definite D call. In germline, CDR1 is LGHNA, CDR2 YSLEER. V was trimmed by 3 bases and J by 4 bases, leaving 11 bases between them. This CDR3 has 14 amino acids. The CDR3 nucleotides are TGCGCCAGCAGCCACCAGGATTGGGCAGATACGCAGTATTTT. Its translation: CASSHQDWADTQYF.

The rearrangement links TRBV5-6 to TRBJ1-2; 11 bases are a match to TRBD1. The V gene end was trimmed by 4 bases and the J gene end by 4 bases; junction bases not matched to a gene: 9. CDR3 length: 16 residues. Germline values: CDR1 SGHDT, CDR2 YYEEEE. CDR3: CASSPGTGTGGYGYTF. CDR3 sequence (DNA): TGTGCCAGCAGCCCGGGCACCGGGACAGGGGGCTATGGCTACACCTTC.

V and J are TRBV5-1 and TRBJ2-1; 12 bases align to TRBD2. J was trimmed by 14 bases and V by 3 bases; bases with no gene match: 3. Germline CDR1 SGHRS, CDR2 YFSETQ. The CDR3 loop spans 12 amino acids. The CDR3 DNA reads as TGCGCCAGCAGCTCTGGACTAGCGGGGAAGTTCTTC. Its translation is CASSSGLAGKFF.

The V and J genes are TRBV7-3 and TRBJ2-5; 11 bases map to TRBD2. V trimming: 5 bases; J trimming: 2 bases; junction bases outside the gene matches: 7. CDR1 SGHTA and CDR2 FQGTGA come from the germline V gene. The CDR3 covers 16 residues. In DNA, the CDR3 is TGTGCCAGCAGCAGGGGGACTAGCGGCCTACAAGAGACCCAGTACTTC. It translates to CASSRGTSGLQETQYF.

The chain uses TRBV30 and TRBJ2-1, with D possibly being TRBD1 or TRBD2 (6 bases each). The V end was cut by 6 bases, the J end by 3 bases, with 18 bases between. Germline V gene sequence: CDR1 GTSNPN, CDR2 SVGIG (reference sequence). The CDR3 contains 15 residues. The CDR3 loop reads CACGKGGGLYNEQFF. The CDR3 DNA is TGTGCCTGCGGGAAAGGGGGAGGCCTCTACAATGAGCAGTTCTTC.

The V call is TRBV10-2, the J call TRBJ2-3, with unresolved D. Germline-derived CDR1 and CDR2 are WSHSY and SAAADI. Between the trimmed V and J ends, which lost 4 bases and 1 base, there was a span of 9 bases. CDR3 length: 14 amino acids. The CDR3 DNA is TGCGCCAGCAGTGCTACTCAACGCACAGATACGCAGTATTTT. Amino acid sequence: CASSATQRTDTQYF.

For the CDR3, the DNA is TGTGCCAGCCACGCGGGAAGTCACTCTGGAAACACCATATATTTT. This encodes CASHAGSHSGNTIYF. The V gene is TRBV27, the J gene TRBJ1-3; D unresolved. The CDR3 runs to 15 residues. The germline CDR1 and CDR2 sequences are MNHEY and SMNVEV (reference sequence). Trimming left V 8 bases short and J 0 bases short, with 14 bases between.